Below, 30 T cell receptor beta chains from the same sample are listed, as sequenced in a study of T-cell reconstitution after alpha-beta-depleted transplantation in children. Unique molecular identifiers were incorporated when the TCRbeta library was constructed. TCRdb independently ran MiXCR on the PCR reads; one entry per CDR3 protein. This sample yields 98,000 or so distinct CDR3 sequences, of which about 6.4% are seen a single time; approximately 25% belongs to the top ten. The sample here was PBMCs, mostly from graft donor cells, taken 360 days after TCRalphabeta/CD19-depleted stem cell transplant. These receptors were collected from a male patient between 2 and 10 years old who had a stem cell transplant for acute lymphoblastic leukemia, so the T cells may come from the graft donor.

This clonotype was counted at least ten times. This rearrangement joins TRBV7-9 to TRBJ1-3; D not resolved. Germline V gene sequence: CDR1 SEHNR, CDR2 FQNEAQ (reference sequence). V was cut by 10 bases and J by 0 bases, with 13 bases left in between. This CDR3 spans 14 amino acids. The CDR3 region is CAILLMSSGNTIYF. The DNA of the CDR3 is TGTGCCATCCTGCTCATGAGCTCTGGAAACACCATATATTTT. The variable domain in full, completed from reference TRBV7-9 and TRBJ1-3, reads DTGVSQNPRHKITKRGQNVTFRCDPISEHNRLYWYRQTLGQGPEFLTYFQNEAQLEKSRLLSDRFSAERPKGSFSTLEIQRTEQGDSAMYLCAILLMSSGNTIYFGEGSWLTVV.

As regards this clonotype: A much larger clone differs from this one at a single base, so this may be a read error. The J gene is TRBJ2-2, the V gene TRBV4-3; 7 bases are shared with TRBD1. The CDR3 runs to 15 residues. The V gene's germline CDR1 is LGHNA and CDR2 YSLEER. DNA for the CDR3: TGCGCCAGCAACCAAGTTGACAGGGCCGCCGGGGAGCTGTTTTTT. Encoded protein: CASNQVDRAAGELFF.

This clonotype was counted ten times or more. The germline gene is not matched at one end of the junction; a read error may be the cause. This chain uses TRBV20-1 with TRBJ2-7, with 7 bases fitting TRBD1. The CDR3 consists of 11 residues. Per germline, CDR1 DFQATT and CDR2 SNEGSKA (reference sequence). In DNA, the CDR3 is TGCAGTTCAGGGGGAATCTACGAGCAGCACTTC. This sequence encodes CSSGGIYEQHF.

This clonotype was observed a handful of times. The V call is TRBV4-3, the J call TRBJ1-5; possibly TRBD1 for D (5 bases). Trimming left V 0 bases short and J 3 bases short, with 9 bases between. The CDR3 covers 15 residues. Germline assignment: CDR1 LGHNA and CDR2 YSLEER. The CDR3 here is CASSQEWDSNQPQHF. As DNA, the CDR3 is TGCGCCAGCAGCCAAGAGTGGGACTCCAATCAGCCCCAGCATTTT.

At least ten counts were recorded for this clonotype. This rearrangement joins TRBV28 to TRBJ2-5; D unclear. This CDR3 is built from 14 residues. Trimming cost V 5 bases and J 3 bases, with 13 bases left between them. Germline-derived CDR1 and CDR2 are MDHEN and SYDVKM. The CDR3 reads CASSPPVGEETQYF. The DNA of the CDR3 is TGTGCCAGCAGTCCGCCCGTGGGCGAAGAGACCCAGTACTTC.

The rearrangement links TRBV20-1 to TRBJ2-1; tentatively, D is TRBD2 (5 bases). The CDR3 is 15 residues long. V lost 6 bases and J lost 4, with 19 bases in between. Germline CDR1 reads DFQATT; CDR2 reads SNEGSKA (reference sequence). The CDR3 spells CSAANPLRDYNEQFF. In DNA form, the CDR3 reads TGCAGTGCCGCCAACCCACTACGGGATTACAATGAGCAGTTCTTC.

The table lists this clonotype with many counts. The V gene is TRBV29-1, the J gene TRBJ1-1, with 7 bases aligning to TRBD1. The junction had 9 bases not matched to a gene; V was cut back by 4 bases and J by 10 bases. Per the germline V gene, CDR1 is SQVTM and CDR2 is ANQGSEA. There are 12 residues in the CDR3. CDR3 sequence reads: CSVVVWTGRAFF. The CDR3 bases are TGCAGCGTTGTTGTTTGGACAGGCCGAGCTTTCTTT.

This clonotype was observed at least ten times. The rearrangement links TRBV28 to TRBJ1-2; D might be TRBD1 (5 bases). The CDR3 spans 12 residues. Between the trimmed V and J ends, which lost 1 base and 8 bases, there was a span of 8 bases. Germline lookup yields CDR1 MDHEN and CDR2 SYDVKM. The CDR3 DNA reads TGTGCCAGCAGTTTATACCGGGGCGGCTACACCTTC. Protein: CASSLYRGGYTF.

Many counts were recorded for this clonotype. The chain is built from TRBV4-3 and TRBJ2-7; tentatively, D is TRBD1 or TRBD2 (5 bases each). Germline lookup yields CDR1 LGHNA and CDR2 YSLEER. The CDR3 spans 16 residues. V was clipped by 1 base and J by 0 bases, with 13 bases between them. As DNA, the CDR3 is TGCGCCAGCAGCCAAGGGGTCGGGGCCTACTCCTACGAGCAGTACTTC. Its protein product is CASSQGVGAYSYEQYF.

The V call is TRBV19, the J call TRBJ2-5, with D perhaps TRBD1 or TRBD2 (5 bases each). This CDR3 has 15 amino acids. With 1 base removed from V and 5 bases from J, the gap between germline ends came to 14 bases. In germline, CDR1 is LNHDA, CDR2 SQIVND (reference sequence). CDR3 sequence (DNA): TGTGCCAGTAGTATAGGTGCAAGGGGACGGGAGACCCAGTACTTC. Encoded protein: CASSIGARGRETQYF.

This clonotype was observed many times. This sequence joins TRBV27 and TRBJ2-1; D unclear. This CDR3 is built from 12 residues. V was cut by 2 bases and J by 8 bases, with 7 bases left in between. Germline CDR1 and CDR2: MNHEY and SMNVEV (reference sequence). CDR3 residues: CASSLTLDEQFF. In DNA, the CDR3 is TGTGCCAGCAGTTTAACTCTCGATGAGCAGTTCTTC.

This clonotype appeared a few times. This chain uses TRBV13 with TRBJ1-1; D gene uncertain. This CDR3 spans 13 amino acids. From germline, CDR1 is PRHDT and CDR2 FYEKMQ (reference sequence). The ends were cut back, 4 bases at V and 0 bases at J, with 6 bases in the middle. Written as DNA, the CDR3 is TGTGCCAGCAGCTGGACGGTGAACACTGAAGCTTTCTTT. Translating it yields CASSWTVNTEAFF.

This clonotype occurred a few times. The chain joins TRBV25-1 to TRBJ1-3; a possible D gene is TRBD1 (6 bases). Looked up from germline, CDR1 is MGHDK and CDR2 is SYGVNS. V lost 3 bases and J lost 0, with 15 bases in between. The CDR3 loop spans 17 amino acids. CDR3 DNA sequence: TGTGCCAGCAGTGAGTCGGCAGGGGACCCCTCTGGAAACACCATATATTTT. Translating gives CASSESAGDPSGNTIYF.

In its sample, this clonotype was seen a few times. V and J are TRBV6-6 and TRBJ2-2, with no clear D. The length of the CDR3 is 10 residues. Germline-derived CDR1 and CDR2 are MNHNY and SVGAGI (reference sequence). Trimming took 8 bases from V and 6 from J, leaving 4 bases between them. The CDR3 reads CASCSGELFF. The CDR3 DNA reads TGTGCCAGCTGTTCCGGGGAGCTGTTTTTT.

Many counts were recorded for this clonotype. The chain uses TRBV7-8 and TRBJ2-3; 8 bases match TRBD2. This CDR3 is 13 amino acids long. Trimming at V came to 5 bases and at J to 8 bases, leaving 6 bases not matched to a gene. Germline CDR1 SGHVS, CDR2 FQNEAQ. The CDR3 DNA reads as TGTGCCAGCAGCCACCCCGGGGGGGGTACGCAGTATTTT. Translated: CASSHPGGGTQYF.

The rearrangement links TRBV20-1 to TRBJ2-3; D is unclear. Trimming pared 5 bases from V and 1 base from J, leaving 13 bases between. Germline V CDR1 and CDR2: DFQATT, SNEGSKA (reference sequence). The CDR3 spans 14 residues. DNA for the CDR3: TGCAGTGCTCCCTGGGGTAGCCGCACAGATACGCAGTATTTT. Its translation: CSAPWGSRTDTQYF.

This clonotype was seen many times. V and J are TRBV7-2 and TRBJ2-1, with 11 bases lining up with TRBD2. This CDR3 contains 16 residues. V lost 1 base and J lost 6; bases outside the gene matches: 5. Germline V gene lookup returns CDR1 SGHTA and CDR2 FQGNSA. CDR3 nucleotide sequence: TGTGCCAGCAGCTTAGAGATAGCGGGGGGGTCCAATGAGCAGTTCTTC. Translated, it gives CASSLEIAGGSNEQFF.

The table lists this clonotype with many counts. The chain joins TRBV24-1 to TRBJ2-2; 9 nucleotides align to TRBD1. Germline V gene lookup returns CDR1 KGHDR and CDR2 SFDVKD. The CDR3 runs 15 residues. V gave up 7 bases and J gave up 6 bases; unmatched junction bases: 8. The CDR3 DNA follows: TGTGCCACCAGAGGTACAGGGGGCAGCTCCGGGGAGCTGTTTTTT. This encodes CATRGTGGSSGELFF.

The genes are TRBV6-5 and TRBJ1-3; no definite D call. The CDR3 sequence is 14 residues long. The germline V gene encodes CDR1 MNHEY and CDR2 SVGAGI. The germline V and J ends were trimmed by 2 bases and 2 bases, with 7 bases remaining between them. The CDR3 nucleotides are TGTGCCAGCAGTTACCGTTTTACTGGAAACACCATATATTTT. Residues: CASSYRFTGNTIYF.

This clonotype was seen many times. The chain recombines TRBV12-3 or TRBV12-4 with TRBJ2-5; 10 bases are shared with TRBD2. The CDR3 is 16 amino acids. Germline trimming cut 2 bases from V and 5 bases from J; bases unmatched to any gene: 8. The CDR3 reads CASSLFSGRLVETQYF. The CDR3 region has the DNA TGTGCCAGCAGTTTATTTAGCGGGAGGCTGGTTGAGACCCAGTACTTC.

This clonotype was detected only a few times. J is TRBJ2-1 and V is TRBV9, with TRBD2 identical over 11 bases. CDR1 and CDR2 (germline): SGDLS, YYNGEE. This CDR3 is 16 amino acids long. Trimming at V came to 3 bases and at J to 3 bases, leaving 5 bases not matched to a gene. CDR3 in DNA: TGTGCCAGCAGCGAAACTAGCGGGGGCCTCTACAATGAGCAGTTCTTC. Encoded protein: CASSETSGGLYNEQFF.

This clonotype was observed many times. The chain links TRBV6-2 or TRBV6-3 to TRBJ2-7; weak D call: TRBD1 (6 bases). The germline V gene encodes CDR1 MNHEY and CDR2 SVGEGT. CDR3 size: 14 residues. V was clipped by 2 bases and J by 4 bases, with 12 bases between them. CDR3 loop: CASSYGGAGYEQYF. In nucleotides, the CDR3 is TGTGCCAGCAGTTACGGGGGCGCAGGGTACGAGCAGTACTTC.

This clonotype was picked up many times. V is TRBV9 and J is TRBJ2-4, with TRBD2 matching 8 bases. V dropped 0 bases and J dropped 0; count of bases not matched to a gene: 5. The germline CDR1 and CDR2 sequences are SGDLS and YYNGEE. The CDR3 covers 17 residues. The CDR3 sequence is CASSVAGGRGAKNIQYF. The CDR3 DNA is TGTGCCAGCAGCGTAGCGGGGGGGAGAGGAGCCAAAAACATTCAGTACTTC.

There are many counts of this clonotype. Here the CDR3 reads CASSLYSHYEQYF. CDR3 bases: TGTGCCAGCAGCTTATACAGCCACTACGAGCAGTACTTC. This rearrangement joins TRBV13 to TRBJ2-7; D call uncertain. V was pared by 2 bases and J by 3 bases, with 8 bases between. The CDR3 extends over 13 amino acids. Germline CDR1 and CDR2: PRHDT and FYEKMQ (reference sequence).

As to this clonotype: This sequence may be a read error, since a much larger clone differs from it by one base. V is TRBV24-1 and J is TRBJ2-6; D is unclear. The CDR3 has 13 amino acids. In germline, CDR1 is KGHDR, CDR2 SFDVKD. The CDR3 DNA is TGTGTCACCAGTCAGTCTGGGGCCAACGTCCTGACTTTC. Amino acids: CVTSQSGANVLTF.

At least ten counts were recorded for this clonotype. CDR3 residues: CSAGTAGVQYF. The CDR3 DNA reads TGCAGTGCCGGGACGGCAGGGGTGCAGTATTTT. J is TRBJ2-3 and V is TRBV20-1; TRBD1 is a possible D gene (6 bases). The V end lost 6 bases, the J end lost 11 bases, and 15 bases lay between the germline ends. The CDR3 extends over 11 amino acids. CDR1 is DFQATT, CDR2 SNEGSKA, per germline (reference sequence).

The chain employs TRBV12-3 or TRBV12-4 and TRBJ1-4, with 10 bases that match TRBD1. Unmatched junction bases numbered 10, after V lost 5 bases and J lost 4 bases. The CDR3 has 17 amino acids. DNA of the CDR3: TGTGCCAGCAGTCCCGGGACAGGGGTTACGGGTAATGAAAAACTGTTTTTT. Its protein is CASSPGTGVTGNEKLFF.

V gene TRBV9 combines with J gene TRBJ2-2; TRBD1 might be the D (6 bases). Germline loops: CDR1 SGDLS, CDR2 YYNGEE. The CDR3 length is 15 residues. The V and J ends lost 4 bases and 6 bases respectively, with 16 bases between them. This chain's CDR3 is CASSRTVNNAGELFF. The CDR3 DNA is TGTGCCAGCAGCAGGACAGTGAACAACGCCGGGGAGCTGTTTTTT.

V and J are TRBV7-2 and TRBJ1-2; no firm D call. Germline assignment: CDR1 SGHTA and CDR2 FQGNSA. This CDR3 has 14 amino acids. With 2 bases removed from V and 6 bases from J, the gap between germline ends came to 13 bases. CDR3 nucleotide sequence: TGTGCCAGCAGCTTACTCAGAGGAATGCATGGCTACACCTTC. This encodes CASSLLRGMHGYTF. Using reference TRBV7-2 and TRBJ1-2 for the parts outside the CDR3, the full variable domain is GAGVSQSPSNKVTEKGKDVELRCDPISGHTALYWYRQSLGQGLEFLIYFQGNSAPDKSGLPSDRFSAERTGGSVSTLTIQRTQQEDSAVYLCASSLLRGMHGYTFGSGTRLTVV.

The rearrangement joins TRBV13 to TRBJ2-7, with 9 bases identical to TRBD1. The CDR3 totals 15 residues. J was trimmed by 4 bases and V by 1 base; bases with no gene match: 5. The germline gives CDR1 PRHDT, CDR2 FYEKMQ (reference sequence). Written as DNA, the CDR3 is TGTGCCAGCAGCTTAGAACAGGGGGCTTTTTACGAGCAGTACTTC. Amino acids: CASSLEQGAFYEQYF.